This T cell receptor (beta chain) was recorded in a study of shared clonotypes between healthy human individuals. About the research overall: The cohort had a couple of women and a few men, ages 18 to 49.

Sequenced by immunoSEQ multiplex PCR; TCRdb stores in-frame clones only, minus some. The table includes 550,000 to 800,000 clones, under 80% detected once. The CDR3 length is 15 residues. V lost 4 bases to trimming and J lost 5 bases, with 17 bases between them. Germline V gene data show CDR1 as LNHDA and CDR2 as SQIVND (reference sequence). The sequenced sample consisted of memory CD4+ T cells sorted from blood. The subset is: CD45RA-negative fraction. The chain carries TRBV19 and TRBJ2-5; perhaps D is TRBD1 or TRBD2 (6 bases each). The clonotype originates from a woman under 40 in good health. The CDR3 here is CASSRPRGAGETQYF. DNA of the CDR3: TGTGCCAGTAGTAGGCCTAGGGGGGCCGGTGAGACCCAGTACTTC.